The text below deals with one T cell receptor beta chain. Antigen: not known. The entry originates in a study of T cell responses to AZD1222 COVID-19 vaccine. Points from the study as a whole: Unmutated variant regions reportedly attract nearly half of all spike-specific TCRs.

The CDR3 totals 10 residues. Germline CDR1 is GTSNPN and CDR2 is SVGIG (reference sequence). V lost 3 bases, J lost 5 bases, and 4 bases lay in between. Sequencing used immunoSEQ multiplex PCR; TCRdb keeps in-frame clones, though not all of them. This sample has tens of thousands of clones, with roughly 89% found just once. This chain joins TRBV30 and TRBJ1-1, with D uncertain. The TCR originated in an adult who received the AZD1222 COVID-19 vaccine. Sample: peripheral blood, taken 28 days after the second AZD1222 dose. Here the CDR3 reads CAWRETEAFF. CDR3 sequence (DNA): TGTGCCTGGAGGGAGACTGAAGCTTTCTTT.